These 13 T cell receptor beta chains came from one sample sequenced in a study of cytomegalovirus exposure and HLA in healthy donors (dated by TCRdb to 2015 to 2018). The library relied on the immunoSEQ multiplex PCR assay. The multiplex PCR relied on a mix of 60 forward primers for TCR Vbeta segments and 13 reverse primers for TCR Jbeta segments. In TCRdb, the immuneACCESS table is reduced to in-frame sequences with V and J assigned. These tables do not hold every clone; where another copy was compared, an unresolved V gene accounts for under half, and the others remain unexplained. The sample has about 160,000 clones on record, around 79% of them singletons. The top ten constitute under 4% of the sample. The sequencing input was PBMCs. These receptors originate from a human donor in good health.

CDR3 sequence: CASSLNGQQETQYF. Here the CDR3 DNA reads TGTGCCAGCAGCTTAAATGGTCAGCAAGAGACCCAGTACTTC. V gene TRBV7-3 combines with J gene TRBJ2-5, with D uncertain. Germline lookup yields CDR1 SGHTA and CDR2 FQGTGA. The CDR3 covers 14 residues. The V gene lost 1 base and the J gene lost 2 bases, with 8 bases spanning the gap.

This clone has only a few counts. V gene TRBV19 combines with J gene TRBJ2-2; a weak D match, TRBD2 (6 bases). Germline V gene sequence: CDR1 LNHDA, CDR2 SQIVND (reference sequence). The CDR3 has 15 amino acids. Trimming stripped 11 bases from V and 6 bases from J, with 22 bases between. Here the CDR3 reads CAVRKVAGGAGELFF. In DNA, the CDR3 is TGTGCCGTAAGAAAGGTGGCAGGAGGGGCCGGGGAGCTGTTTTTT.

This clone came up once. The chain joins TRBV7-3 to TRBJ2-7, with 7 bases fitting TRBD2. The CDR3 has 14 residues. CDR1 is SGHTA and CDR2 is FQGTGA in the germline V gene. Trimming at V came to 5 bases and at J to 7 bases, leaving 11 bases not matched to a gene. The CDR3 sequence: CASSRDGTRGEQYF. In DNA form, the CDR3 reads TGTGCCAGCAGCCGTGACGGTACGCGGGGGGAGCAGTACTTC.

This chain joins TRBV7-9 and TRBJ2-3; 7 bases fit TRBD1. V was clipped by 3 bases and J by 0 bases; unmatched bases: 6. The CDR3 length is 16 residues. Per germline, CDR1 SEHNR and CDR2 FQNEAQ (reference sequence). The CDR3 sequence: CASSLGPGQSTDTQYF. CDR3 nucleotide sequence: TGTGCCAGCAGCTTGGGCCCGGGACAGAGCACAGATACGCAGTATTTT. The full variable domain, with the rest looked up from reference TRBV7-9 and TRBJ2-3, is DTGVSQNPRHKITKRGQNVTFRCDPISEHNRLYWYRQTLGQGPEFLTYFQNEAQLEKSRLLSDRFSAERPKGSFSTLEIQRTEQGDSAMYLCASSLGPGQSTDTQYFGPGTRLTVL.

This chain links TRBV30 with TRBJ2-3; D possibly corresponds to TRBD2 (6 bases). V lost 3 bases, J lost 8 bases, and 9 bases lay in between. CDR3 size: 11 residues. The germline gives CDR1 GTSNPN, CDR2 SVGIG (reference sequence). The CDR3 nucleotides read TGTGCCTGGAGGATGGGAGGTACGCAGTATTTT. Protein product: CAWRMGGTQYF. Full variable domain (remainder filled in from reference TRBV30 and TRBJ2-3): SQTIHQWPATLVQPVGSPLSLECTVEGTSNPNLYWYRQAAGRGLQLLFYSVGIGQISSEVPQNLSASRPQDRQFILSSKKLLLSDSGFYLCAWRMGGTQYFGPGTRLTVL.

The count of this clone is one. The chain combines TRBV6-5 with TRBJ1-1; 8 bases agree with TRBD1. Per the germline V gene, CDR1 is MNHEY and CDR2 is SVGAGI. This CDR3 contains 15 residues. J was trimmed by 4 bases and V by 7 bases; bases with no gene match: 11. The CDR3 DNA follows: TGTGCCAGCAAGACCGGACAGGGAGGGGGCACTGAAGCTTTCTTT. It encodes CASKTGQGGGTEAFF.

The rearrangement joins TRBV18 to TRBJ2-7; 8 bases align to TRBD1. Germline assignment: CDR1 KGHSH and CDR2 LQKENI. The length of the CDR3 is 15 residues. The J segment lost 3 bases and the V segment lost 4 bases, leaving 8 bases of the junction unmatched. The CDR3 spells CASSRTGTGNYEQYF. DNA for the CDR3: TGTGCCAGCTCACGTACCGGGACAGGCAACTACGAGCAGTACTTC.

This clone was seen only once. CDR3 loop: CASSRTRDHQPQHF. DNA of the CDR3: TGTGCCAGCAGCCGGACAAGGGATCATCAGCCCCAGCATTTT. The chain joins TRBV28 to TRBJ1-5; D possibly corresponds to TRBD1 (5 bases). The CDR3 consists of 14 residues. Deletions cut 6 bases from V and 5 bases from J, with 14 bases between. The germline V gene encodes CDR1 MDHEN and CDR2 SYDVKM.

The J gene is TRBJ2-7, the V gene TRBV7-2; D remains unclear. The CDR3 sequence is 11 residues long. Germline V CDR1 and CDR2: SGHTA, FQGNSA. Between the trimmed V and J ends, which lost 5 bases and 3 bases, there was a span of 5 bases. CDR3 in amino acids: CASSPSYEQYF. The CDR3 region has the DNA TGTGCCAGCAGCCCTAGCTACGAGCAGTACTTC.

The chain carries TRBV13 and TRBJ2-4; D is perhaps TRBD1 (6 bases). Germline CDR1 PRHDT, CDR2 FYEKMQ (reference sequence). This CDR3 comprises 14 residues. V was clipped by 5 bases and J by 0 bases, with 8 bases between them. The CDR3 region is CASSTRGAKNIQYF. CDR3 nucleotides: TGTGCCAGCAGCACCAGGGGAGCCAAAAACATTCAGTACTTC. Full variable domain (remainder filled in from reference TRBV13 and TRBJ2-4): AAGVIQSPRHLIKEKRETATLKCYPIPRHDTVYWYQQGPGQDPQFLISFYEKMQSDKGSIPDRFSAQQFSDYHSELNMSSLELGDSALYFCASSTRGAKNIQYFGAGTRLSVL.

This clone was seen only a few times. This CDR3 reads CATSRDSLAGGDEQYF. CDR3 in DNA: TGTGCCACCAGCAGAGATTCACTAGCGGGTGGAGACGAGCAGTACTTC. The chain recombines TRBV15 with TRBJ2-7; 9 bases match TRBD2. J gave up 5 bases and V 0 bases, and 8 bases lay outside the gene matches. CDR3 length: 16 residues. Germline CDR1 LNHNV, CDR2 YYDKDF (reference sequence).

This clone occurred a few times. This chain connects TRBV28 to TRBJ2-4, with TRBD2 matching 7 bases. The V gene's germline CDR1 is MDHEN and CDR2 SYDVKM. V shed 2 bases and J 3 bases; nucleotides not matched to a gene: 4. The CDR3 spans 15 residues. The CDR3 bases are TGTGCCAGCAGTTTAAGGGGCGGGGGCAAAAACATTCAGTACTTC. Amino acid sequence: CASSLRGGGKNIQYF.

Regarding this clone: Other DNA sequences in this specimen translate into the identical CDR3. This chain joins TRBV5-1 and TRBJ2-2, with 8 bases matching TRBD1. CDR3 length: 16 residues. Germline values: CDR1 SGHRS, CDR2 YFSETQ. With 4 bases clipped from V and 6 bases from J, the junction kept 11 bases outside the gene matches. In DNA, the CDR3 is TGCGCCAGCAGCCCGGAGGGGCAGGGGGCCCCCGGGGAGCTGTTTTTT. Its translation is CASSPEGQGAPGELFF.